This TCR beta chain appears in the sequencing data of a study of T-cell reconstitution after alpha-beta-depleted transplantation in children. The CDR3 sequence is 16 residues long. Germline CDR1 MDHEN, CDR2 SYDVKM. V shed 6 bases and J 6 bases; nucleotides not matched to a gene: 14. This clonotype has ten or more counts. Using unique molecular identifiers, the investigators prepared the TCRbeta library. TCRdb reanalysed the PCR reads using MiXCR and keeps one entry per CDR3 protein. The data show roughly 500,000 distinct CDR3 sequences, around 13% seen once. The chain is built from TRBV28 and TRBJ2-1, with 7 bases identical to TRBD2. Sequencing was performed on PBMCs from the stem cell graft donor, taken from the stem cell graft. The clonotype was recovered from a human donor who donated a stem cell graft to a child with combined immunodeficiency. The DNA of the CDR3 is TGTGCCAGCAGCCCAACCGACGGGAGGCCCTTCAATGAGCAGTTCTTC. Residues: CASSPTDGRPFNEQFF.